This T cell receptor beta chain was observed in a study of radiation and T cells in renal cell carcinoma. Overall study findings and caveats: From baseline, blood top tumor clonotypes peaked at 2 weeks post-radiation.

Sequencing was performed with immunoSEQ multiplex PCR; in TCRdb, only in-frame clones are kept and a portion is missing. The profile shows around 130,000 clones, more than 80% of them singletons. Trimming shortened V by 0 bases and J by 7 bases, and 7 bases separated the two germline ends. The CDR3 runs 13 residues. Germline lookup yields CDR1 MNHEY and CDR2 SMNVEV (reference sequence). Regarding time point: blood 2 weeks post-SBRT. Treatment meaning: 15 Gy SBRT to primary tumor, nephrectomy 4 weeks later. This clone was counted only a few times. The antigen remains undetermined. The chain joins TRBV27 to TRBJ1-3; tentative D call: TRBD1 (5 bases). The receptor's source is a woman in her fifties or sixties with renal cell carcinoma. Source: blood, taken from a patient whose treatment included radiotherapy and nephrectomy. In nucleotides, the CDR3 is TGTGCCAGCAGTTTATCGCAGGGTAACACCATATATTTT. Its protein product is CASSLSQGNTIYF.